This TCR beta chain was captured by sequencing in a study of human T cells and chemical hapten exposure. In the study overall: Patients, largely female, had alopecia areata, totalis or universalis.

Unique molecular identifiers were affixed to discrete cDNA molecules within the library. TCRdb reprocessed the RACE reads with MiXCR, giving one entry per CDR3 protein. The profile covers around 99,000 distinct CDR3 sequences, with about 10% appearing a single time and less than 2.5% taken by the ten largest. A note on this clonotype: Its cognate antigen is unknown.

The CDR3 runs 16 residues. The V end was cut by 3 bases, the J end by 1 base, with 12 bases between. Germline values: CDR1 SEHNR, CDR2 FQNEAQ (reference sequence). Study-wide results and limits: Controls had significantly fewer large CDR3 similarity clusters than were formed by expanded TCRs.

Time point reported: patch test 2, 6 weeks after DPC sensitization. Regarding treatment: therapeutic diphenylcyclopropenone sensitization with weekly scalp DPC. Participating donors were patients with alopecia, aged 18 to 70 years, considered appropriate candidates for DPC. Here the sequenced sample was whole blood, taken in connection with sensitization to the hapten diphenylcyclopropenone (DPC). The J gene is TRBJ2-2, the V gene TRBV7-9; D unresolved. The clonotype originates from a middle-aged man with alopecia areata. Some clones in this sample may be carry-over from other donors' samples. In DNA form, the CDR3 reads TGTGCCAGCAGCTTCACGAGATTTCAGAACACCGGGGAGCTGTTTTTT. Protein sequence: CASSFTRFQNTGELFF.